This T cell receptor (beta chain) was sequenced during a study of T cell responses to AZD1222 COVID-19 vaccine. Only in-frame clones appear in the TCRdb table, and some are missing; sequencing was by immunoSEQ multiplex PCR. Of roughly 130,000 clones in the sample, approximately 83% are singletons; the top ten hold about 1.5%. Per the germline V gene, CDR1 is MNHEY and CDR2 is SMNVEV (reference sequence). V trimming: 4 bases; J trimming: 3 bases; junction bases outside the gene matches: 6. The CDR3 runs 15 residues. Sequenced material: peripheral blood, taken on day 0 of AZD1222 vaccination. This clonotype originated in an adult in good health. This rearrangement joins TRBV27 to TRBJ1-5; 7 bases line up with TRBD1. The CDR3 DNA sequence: TGTGCCAGCAGTTGGACAGGAAGTTACAATCAGCCCCAGCATTTT. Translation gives CASSWTGSYNQPQHF.